This entry describes one T cell receptor (beta chain). The source of the sample is a study of T cell responses to AZD1222 COVID-19 vaccine. CDR3 size: 16 residues. Looked up from germline, CDR1 is LNHNV and CDR2 is YYDKDF (reference sequence). The ends were cut back, 0 bases at V and 0 bases at J, with 6 bases in the middle. The data were produced by immunoSEQ multiplex PCR, yet TCRdb's version contains in-frame clones alone and is incomplete. This sample yields approximately 99,000 clones, of which 85% to 90% are seen a single time; 3% to 3.5% belongs to the top ten. The chain couples TRBV15 to TRBJ2-6; D is undetermined. This material consisted of peripheral blood, taken on day 0 of AZD1222 vaccination. The clonotype originates from an adult in good health. DNA for the CDR3: TGTGCCACCAGCAGAGAGAAGTACTCTGGGGCCAACGTCCTGACTTTC. Translating gives CATSREKYSGANVLTF.